These 3 T cell receptor beta chains came from one sample sequenced in a study of CD8+ T cells in alopecia areata. Treatment specified: oral pan-JAK inhibitor, 5-10 mg twice daily. The sequencing template was cDNA reverse transcribed from extracted RNA. The data were produced by immunoSEQ multiplex PCR, yet TCRdb's version contains in-frame clones alone and is incomplete. This sample carries 110,000 or so clones, 56% of them seen once, and the ten largest clones take more than 3%. The sequencing here drew on CD4+ T cells sorted from blood, taken at week 24, from a patient treated with tofacitinib. The origin of the receptors is a human donor with alopecia areata.

CDR3 amino acids: CAWGRTGVHYGYTF. CDR3 bases: TGTGCCTGGGGAAGGACAGGCGTCCACTATGGCTACACCTTC. The chain couples TRBV30 to TRBJ1-2, with 7 positions matching TRBD1. The V and J ends lost 5 bases and 3 bases, in that order; junction bases with no gene match: 9. The CDR3 covers 14 residues. Germline V CDR1 and CDR2: GTSNPN, SVGIG (reference sequence).

The chain uses TRBV10-3 and TRBJ2-7; tentatively, D is TRBD2 (5 bases). The CDR3 length is 11 residues. V shed 11 bases and J shed 7 bases, with 15 bases lying between them. CDR1 and CDR2 from the germline V gene are ENHRY and SYGVKD. CDR3 sequence: CAAGPGGEQYF. The CDR3 DNA follows: TGTGCCGCCGGGCCCGGAGGTGAGCAGTACTTC.

As to this clone: Within the sample, other DNA sequences also encode this same CDR3. The CDR3 region has the DNA TGTGCCTGGAGTGTACGTTCTGAAGCTTTCTTT. It encodes CAWSVRSEAFF. The chain combines TRBV30 with TRBJ1-1, with D unclear. This CDR3 has 11 amino acids. Germline CDR1 reads GTSNPN; CDR2 reads SVGIG (reference sequence). V lost 0 bases and J 6 bases, leaving 5 bases between the germline ends.